The sequence of this TCR beta chain was determined in a study of shared clonotypes between healthy human individuals. Concerning this clone itself: Other DNA variants within this sample encode the same CDR3.

This CDR3 is 15 amino acids long. V lost 0 bases, J lost 0 bases, and 7 bases lay in between. CDR1 is SGHRS, CDR2 YFSETQ, per germline. Assay runs were performed at deep level. The repertoire was sequenced with immunoSEQ multiplex PCR; TCRdb's copy has only in-frame clones and lacks some. Found here are about 500,000 clones, roughly three quarters of them singletons; the top ten hold more than 10%. The sequencing input was PBMCs. The V gene is TRBV5-1, the J gene TRBJ1-5; D remains unclear. This sequence was found in a woman aged 40 to 49 in good health. Some clones in this sample may be carry-over from other donors' samples. The CDR3 DNA reads TGCGCCAGCAGCTTGGGGGTGGGTAGCAATCAGCCCCAGCATTTT. This sequence encodes CASSLGVGSNQPQHF.